This TCR beta chain was sequenced in a study of T-cell reconstitution after alpha-beta-depleted transplantation in children. In its sample, this clonotype was seen a few times. Unique molecular identifiers were incorporated into the prepared TCRbeta library. TCRdb ran MiXCR on the PCR reads and lists one entry per CDR3 protein. The table records 500,000 to 600,000 distinct CDR3 sequences, around 19% of them present only once. Deletions cut 4 bases from V and 4 bases from J, with 11 bases between. The CDR3 length is 13 residues. From germline, CDR1 is SEHNR and CDR2 FQNEAQ (reference sequence). The sequencing used PBMCs from the stem cell graft donor, collected from the stem cell graft. The V and J genes are TRBV7-9 and TRBJ2-7; D call uncertain. This TCR derives from a human donor who donated a stem cell graft to a child with acute lymphoblastic leukemia. The CDR3 coding sequence is TGTGCCAGCAGCTCGACGACGGTGTACGAGCAGTACTTC. Translating it yields CASSSTTVYEQYF. Together with reference TRBV7-9 and TRBJ2-7, the CDR3 gives the full variable domain: DTGVSQNPRHKITKRGQNVTFRCDPISEHNRLYWYRQTLGQGPEFLTYFQNEAQLEKSRLLSDRFSAERPKGSFSTLEIQRTEQGDSAMYLCASSSTTVYEQYFGPGTRLTVT.